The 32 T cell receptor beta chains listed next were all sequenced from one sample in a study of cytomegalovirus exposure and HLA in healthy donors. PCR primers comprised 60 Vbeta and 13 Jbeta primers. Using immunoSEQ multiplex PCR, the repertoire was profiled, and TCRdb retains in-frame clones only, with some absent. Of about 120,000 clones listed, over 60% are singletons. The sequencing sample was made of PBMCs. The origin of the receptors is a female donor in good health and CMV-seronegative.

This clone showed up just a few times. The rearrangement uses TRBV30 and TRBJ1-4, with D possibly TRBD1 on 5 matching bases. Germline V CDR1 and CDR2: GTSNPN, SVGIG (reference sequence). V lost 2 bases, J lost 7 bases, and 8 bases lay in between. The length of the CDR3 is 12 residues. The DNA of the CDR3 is TGTGCCTGGAGTATGGGGGGTGAAAAACTGTTTTTT. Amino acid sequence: CAWSMGGEKLFF.

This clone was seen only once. This CDR3 is CASSLRAPTDTQYF. The CDR3 DNA reads TGTGCCAGCAGTTTACGTGCGCCCACAGATACGCAGTATTTT. J is TRBJ2-3 and V is TRBV28; D unresolved. Germline CDR1 is MDHEN and CDR2 is SYDVKM. This CDR3 has 14 amino acids. Trimming left V 2 bases short and J 2 bases short, with 8 bases between.

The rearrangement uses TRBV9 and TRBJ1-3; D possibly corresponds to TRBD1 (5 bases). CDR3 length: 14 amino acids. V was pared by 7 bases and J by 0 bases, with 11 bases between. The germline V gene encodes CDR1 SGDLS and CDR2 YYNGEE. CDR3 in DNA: TGTGCCAGCCAGGAGGGGAGCTCTGGAAACACCATATATTTT. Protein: CASQEGSSGNTIYF.

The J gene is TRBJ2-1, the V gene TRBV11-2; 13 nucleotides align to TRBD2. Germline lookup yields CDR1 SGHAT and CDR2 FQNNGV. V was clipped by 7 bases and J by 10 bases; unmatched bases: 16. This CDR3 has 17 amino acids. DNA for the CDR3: TGTGCCAGCACCTTCCGCCGAGGACTAGCGGGAGTTGGAGAGCAGTTCTTC. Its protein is CASTFRRGLAGVGEQFF.

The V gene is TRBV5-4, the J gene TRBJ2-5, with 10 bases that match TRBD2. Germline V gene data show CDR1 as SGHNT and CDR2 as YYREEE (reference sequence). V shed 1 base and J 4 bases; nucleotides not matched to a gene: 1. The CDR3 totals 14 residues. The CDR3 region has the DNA TGTGCCAGCAGCTTGCGACTAGCGGGAGAGACCCAGTACTTC. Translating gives CASSLRLAGETQYF.

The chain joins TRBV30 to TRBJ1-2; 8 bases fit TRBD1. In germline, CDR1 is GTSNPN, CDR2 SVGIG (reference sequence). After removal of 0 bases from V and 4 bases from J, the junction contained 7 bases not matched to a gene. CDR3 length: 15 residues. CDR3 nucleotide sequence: TGTGCCTGGAGTGTTGGGACAGGCAGGTCCTATGGCTACACCTTC. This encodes CAWSVGTGRSYGYTF.

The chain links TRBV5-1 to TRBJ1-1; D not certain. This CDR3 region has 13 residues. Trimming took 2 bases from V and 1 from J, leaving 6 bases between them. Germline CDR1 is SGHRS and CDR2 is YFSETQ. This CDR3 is CASSFAENTEAFF. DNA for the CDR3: TGCGCCAGCAGCTTTGCGGAGAACACTGAAGCTTTCTTT.

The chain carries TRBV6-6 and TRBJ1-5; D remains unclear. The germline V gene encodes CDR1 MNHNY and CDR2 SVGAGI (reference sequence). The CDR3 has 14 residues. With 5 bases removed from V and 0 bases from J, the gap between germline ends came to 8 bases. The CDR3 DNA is TGTGCCAGCAGTCCGGAGGGTAGCAATCAGCCCCAGCATTTT. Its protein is CASSPEGSNQPQHF.

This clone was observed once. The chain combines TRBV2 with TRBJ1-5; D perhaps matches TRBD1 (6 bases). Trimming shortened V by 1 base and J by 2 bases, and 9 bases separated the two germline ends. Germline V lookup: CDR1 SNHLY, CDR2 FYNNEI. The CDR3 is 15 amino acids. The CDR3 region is CASSEDRVGNQPQHF. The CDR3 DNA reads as TGTGCCAGCAGTGAAGACAGGGTGGGCAATCAGCCCCAGCATTTT.

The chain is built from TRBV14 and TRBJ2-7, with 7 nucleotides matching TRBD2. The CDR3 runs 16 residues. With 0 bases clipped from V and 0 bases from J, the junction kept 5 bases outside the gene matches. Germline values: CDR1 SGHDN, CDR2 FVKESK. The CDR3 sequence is CASSQDTGGYSYEQYF. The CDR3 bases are TGTGCCAGCAGCCAAGATACGGGGGGATACTCCTACGAGCAGTACTTC.

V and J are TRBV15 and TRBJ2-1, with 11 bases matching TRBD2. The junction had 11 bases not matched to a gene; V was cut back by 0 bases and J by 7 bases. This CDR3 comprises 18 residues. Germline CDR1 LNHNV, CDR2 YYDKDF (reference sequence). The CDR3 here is CATSRDPPTSGGGNEQFF. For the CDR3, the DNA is TGTGCCACCAGCAGAGATCCCCCCACTAGCGGGGGTGGGAATGAGCAGTTCTTC.

CDR3 sequence reads: CASSRLAGDGELFF. The CDR3 DNA follows: TGCGCCAGCAGCCGACTAGCGGGGGACGGGGAGCTGTTTTTT. The rearrangement joins TRBV5-1 to TRBJ2-2; 12 positions agree with TRBD2. Germline V gene data show CDR1 as SGHRS and CDR2 as YFSETQ. Germline trimming cut 4 bases from V and 7 bases from J; bases unmatched to any gene: 2. The CDR3 covers 14 residues. Full variable domain (rest looked up from reference TRBV5-1 and TRBJ2-2): KAGVTQTPRYLIKTRGQQVTLSCSPISGHRSVSWYQQTPGQGLQFLFEYFSETQRNKGNFPGRFSGRQFSNSRSEMNVSTLELGDSALYLCASSRLAGDGELFFGEGSRLTVL.

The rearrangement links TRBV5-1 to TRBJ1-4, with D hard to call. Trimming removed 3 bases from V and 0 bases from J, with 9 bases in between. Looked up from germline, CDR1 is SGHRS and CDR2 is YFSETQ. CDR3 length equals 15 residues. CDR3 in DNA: TGCGCCAGCAGCTCTCAGGTTACAACTAATGAAAAACTGTTTTTT. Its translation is CASSSQVTTNEKLFF. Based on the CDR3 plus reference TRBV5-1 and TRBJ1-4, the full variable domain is KAGVTQTPRYLIKTRGQQVTLSCSPISGHRSVSWYQQTPGQGLQFLFEYFSETQRNKGNFPGRFSGRQFSNSRSEMNVSTLELGDSALYLCASSSQVTTNEKLFFGSGTQLSVL.

The DNA for the CDR3 is TGTGCCAGCAGTACCTCCGCCGGGACAGGGGGGAATGAGCAGTTCTTC. Translated: CASSTSAGTGGNEQFF. The chain employs TRBV9 and TRBJ2-1; TRBD1 matches 11 bases. Unmatched junction bases numbered 11, after V lost 5 bases and J lost 7 bases. The CDR3 is 16 residues long. The germline gives CDR1 SGDLS, CDR2 YYNGEE.

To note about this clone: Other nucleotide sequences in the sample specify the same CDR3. This CDR3 is CASSRGQGGPGNTIYF. The DNA for the CDR3 is TGCGCCAGCAGCCGCGGACAGGGGGGTCCTGGAAACACCATATATTTT. The chain combines TRBV10-2 with TRBJ1-3; TRBD1 agrees at 10 bases. CDR1 and CDR2 (germline): WSHSY, SAAADI. The V segment lost 6 bases and the J segment 2 bases; nucleotides outside the gene matches: 7. CDR3 length: 16 amino acids.

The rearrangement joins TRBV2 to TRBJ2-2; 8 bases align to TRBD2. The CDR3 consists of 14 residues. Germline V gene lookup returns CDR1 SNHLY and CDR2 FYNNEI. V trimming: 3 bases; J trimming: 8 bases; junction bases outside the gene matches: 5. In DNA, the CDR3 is TGTGCCAGCAGTGAGGAGCGGGAGATGGGGGAGCTGTTTTTT. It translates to CASSEEREMGELFF.

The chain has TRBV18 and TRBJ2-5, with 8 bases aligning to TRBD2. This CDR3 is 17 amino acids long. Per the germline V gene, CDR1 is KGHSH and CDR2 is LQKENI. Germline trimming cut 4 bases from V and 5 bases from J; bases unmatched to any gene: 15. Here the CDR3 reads CASSLGLTSGSRETQYF. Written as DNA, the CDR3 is TGTGCCAGCTCACTGGGTCTAACGAGCGGGAGTCGGGAGACCCAGTACTTC.

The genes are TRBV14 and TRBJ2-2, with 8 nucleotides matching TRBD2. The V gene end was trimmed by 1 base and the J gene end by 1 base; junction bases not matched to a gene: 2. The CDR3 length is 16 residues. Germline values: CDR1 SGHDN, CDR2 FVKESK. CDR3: CASSQVSGGNTGELFF. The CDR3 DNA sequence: TGTGCCAGCAGCCAAGTCAGCGGGGGGAACACCGGGGAGCTGTTTTTT.

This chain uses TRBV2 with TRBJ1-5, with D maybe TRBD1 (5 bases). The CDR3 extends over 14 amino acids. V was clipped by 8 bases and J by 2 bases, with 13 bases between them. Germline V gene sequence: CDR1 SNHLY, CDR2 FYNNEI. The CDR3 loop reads CASSAGRGNQPQHF. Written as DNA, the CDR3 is TGTGCCAGCTCGGCGGGGCGCGGCAATCAGCCCCAGCATTTT. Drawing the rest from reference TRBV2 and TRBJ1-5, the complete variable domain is EPEVTQTPSHQVTQMGQEVILRCVPISNHLYFYWYRQILGQKVEFLVSFYNNEISEKSEIFDDQFSVERPDGSNFTLKIRSTKLEDSAMYFCASSAGRGNQPQHFGDGTRLSIL.

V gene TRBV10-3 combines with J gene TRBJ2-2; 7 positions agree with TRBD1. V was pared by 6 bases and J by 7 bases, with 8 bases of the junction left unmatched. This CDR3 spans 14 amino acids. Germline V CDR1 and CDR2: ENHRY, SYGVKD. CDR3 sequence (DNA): TGTGCCATCAGCCGAGGGGGCTTGGGCGGGGAGCTGTTTTTT. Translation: CAISRGGLGGELFF.

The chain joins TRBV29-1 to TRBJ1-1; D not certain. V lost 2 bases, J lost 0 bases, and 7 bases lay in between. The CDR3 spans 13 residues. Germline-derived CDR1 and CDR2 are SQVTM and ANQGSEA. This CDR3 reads CSVEFGVNTEAFF. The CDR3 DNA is TGCAGCGTTGAATTCGGTGTGAACACTGAAGCTTTCTTT.

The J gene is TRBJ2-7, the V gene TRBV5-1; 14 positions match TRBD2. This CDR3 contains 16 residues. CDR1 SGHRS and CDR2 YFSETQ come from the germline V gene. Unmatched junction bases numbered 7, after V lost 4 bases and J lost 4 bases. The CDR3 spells CASSTGTSGRQYEQYF. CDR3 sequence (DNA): TGCGCCAGCAGCACTGGGACTAGCGGGAGACAGTACGAGCAGTACTTC.

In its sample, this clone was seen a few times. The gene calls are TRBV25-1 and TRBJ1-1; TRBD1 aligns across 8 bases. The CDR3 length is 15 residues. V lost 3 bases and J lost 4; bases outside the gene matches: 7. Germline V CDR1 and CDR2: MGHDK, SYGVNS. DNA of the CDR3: TGTGCCAGCAGTGACCCTCAGGGGGCGCGCACTGAAGCTTTCTTT. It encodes CASSDPQGARTEAFF. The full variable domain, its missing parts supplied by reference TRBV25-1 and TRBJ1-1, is EADIYQTPRYLVIGTGKKITLECSQTMGHDKMYWYQQDPGMELHLIHYSYGVNSTEKGDLSSESTVSRIRTEHFPLTLESARPSHTSQYLCASSDPQGARTEAFFGQGTRLTVV.

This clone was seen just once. The CDR3 bases are TGTGCCAGCAGTCCCGTGAGGAGAGGCGGGAGAGATACGCAGTATTTT. This gives the protein CASSPVRRGGRDTQYF. J is TRBJ2-3 and V is TRBV28, with 7 bases lining up with TRBD2. Trimming at V came to 5 bases and at J to 5 bases, leaving 13 bases not matched to a gene. This CDR3 is 16 amino acids long. Per germline, CDR1 MDHEN and CDR2 SYDVKM.

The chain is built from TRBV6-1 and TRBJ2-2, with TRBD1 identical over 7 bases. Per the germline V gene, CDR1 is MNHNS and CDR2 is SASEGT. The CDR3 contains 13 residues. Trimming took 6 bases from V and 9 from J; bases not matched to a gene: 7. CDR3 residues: CASRATGVRELFF. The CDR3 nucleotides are TGTGCCAGCAGAGCCACAGGGGTGAGGGAGCTGTTTTTT.

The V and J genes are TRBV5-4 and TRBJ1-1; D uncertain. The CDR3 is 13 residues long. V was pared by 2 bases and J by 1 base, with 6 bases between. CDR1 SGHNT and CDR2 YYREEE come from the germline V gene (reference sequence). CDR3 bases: TGTGCCAGCAGCTTAGAGTGGAACACTGAAGCTTTCTTT. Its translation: CASSLEWNTEAFF.

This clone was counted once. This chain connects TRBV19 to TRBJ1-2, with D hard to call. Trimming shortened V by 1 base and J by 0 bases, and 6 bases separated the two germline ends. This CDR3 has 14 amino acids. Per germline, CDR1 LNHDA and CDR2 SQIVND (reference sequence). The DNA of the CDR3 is TGTGCCAGTAGTATAGCGAGGGCTAACTATGGCTACACCTTC. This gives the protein CASSIARANYGYTF.

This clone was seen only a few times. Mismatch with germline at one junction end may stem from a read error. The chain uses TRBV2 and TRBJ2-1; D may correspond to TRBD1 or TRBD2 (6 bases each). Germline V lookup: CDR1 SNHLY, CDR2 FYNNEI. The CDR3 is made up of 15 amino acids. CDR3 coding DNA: TGTGCCAGCAATGAAGGGGGACTCAATTCCAATGAGCAGTTCTTC. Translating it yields CASNEGGLNSNEQFF.

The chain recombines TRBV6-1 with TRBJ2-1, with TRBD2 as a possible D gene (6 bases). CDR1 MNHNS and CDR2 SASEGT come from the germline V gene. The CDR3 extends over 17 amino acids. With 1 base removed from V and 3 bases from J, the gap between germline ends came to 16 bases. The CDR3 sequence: CASSEEGGAALYNEQFF. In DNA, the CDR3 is TGTGCCAGCAGTGAAGAGGGCGGGGCCGCGCTCTACAATGAGCAGTTCTTC.

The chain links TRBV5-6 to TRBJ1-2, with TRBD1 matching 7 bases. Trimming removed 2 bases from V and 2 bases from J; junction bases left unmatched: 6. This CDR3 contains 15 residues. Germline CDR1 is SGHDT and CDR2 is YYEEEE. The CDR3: CASSFPWDRNYGYTF. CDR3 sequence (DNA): TGTGCCAGCAGCTTCCCTTGGGACAGAAACTATGGCTACACCTTC.

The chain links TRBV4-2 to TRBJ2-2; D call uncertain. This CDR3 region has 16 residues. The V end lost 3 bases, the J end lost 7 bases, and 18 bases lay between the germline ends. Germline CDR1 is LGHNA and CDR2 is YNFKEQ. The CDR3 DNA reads TGTGCCAGCAGCCATCGGTACGAGAACGGTCGCGGGGAGCTGTTTTTT. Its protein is CASSHRYENGRGELFF.

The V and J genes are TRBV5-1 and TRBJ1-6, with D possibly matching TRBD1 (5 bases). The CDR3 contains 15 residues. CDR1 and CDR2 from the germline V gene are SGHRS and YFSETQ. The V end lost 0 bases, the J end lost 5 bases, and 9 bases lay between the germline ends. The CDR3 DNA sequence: TGCGCCAGCAGCTTGGCCTTGACAGATAATTCACCCCTCCACTTT. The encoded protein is CASSLALTDNSPLHF.